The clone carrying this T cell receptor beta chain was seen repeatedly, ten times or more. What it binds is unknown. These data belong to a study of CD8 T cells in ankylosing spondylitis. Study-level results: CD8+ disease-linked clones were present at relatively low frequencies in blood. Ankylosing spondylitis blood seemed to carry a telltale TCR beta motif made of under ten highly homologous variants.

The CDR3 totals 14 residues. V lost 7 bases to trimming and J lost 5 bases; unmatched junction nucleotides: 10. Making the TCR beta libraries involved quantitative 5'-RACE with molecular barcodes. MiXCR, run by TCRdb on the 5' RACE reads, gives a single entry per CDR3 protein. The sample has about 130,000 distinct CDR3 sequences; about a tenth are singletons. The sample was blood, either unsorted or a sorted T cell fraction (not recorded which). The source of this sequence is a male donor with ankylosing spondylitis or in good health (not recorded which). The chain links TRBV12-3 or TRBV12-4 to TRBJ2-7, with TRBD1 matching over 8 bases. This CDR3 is CASKRTGRLHEQYF. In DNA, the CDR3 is TGTGCCAGCAAGAGGACAGGGCGGTTACACGAGCAGTACTTC.